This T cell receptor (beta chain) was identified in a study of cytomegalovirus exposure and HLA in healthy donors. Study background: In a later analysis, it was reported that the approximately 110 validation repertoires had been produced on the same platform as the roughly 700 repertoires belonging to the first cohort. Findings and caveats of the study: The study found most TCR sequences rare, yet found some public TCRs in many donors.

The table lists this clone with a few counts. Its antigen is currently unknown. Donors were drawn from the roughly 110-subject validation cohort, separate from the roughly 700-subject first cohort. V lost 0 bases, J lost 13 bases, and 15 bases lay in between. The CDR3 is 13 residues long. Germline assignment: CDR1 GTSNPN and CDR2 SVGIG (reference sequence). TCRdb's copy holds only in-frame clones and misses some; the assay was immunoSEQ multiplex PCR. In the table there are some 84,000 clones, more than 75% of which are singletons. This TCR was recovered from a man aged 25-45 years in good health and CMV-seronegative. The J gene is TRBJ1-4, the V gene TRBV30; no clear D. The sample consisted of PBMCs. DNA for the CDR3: TGTGCCTGGAGTGTCTATACTGAGCCTGGACTGTTTTTT. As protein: CAWSVYTEPGLFF.